These 32 T cell receptor beta chains were all obtained from the same sample, sequenced in a study of cytotoxic CD8 clonotypes in ibrutinib-treated CLL. TCRdb keeps only in-frame clones here, not all; method: immunoSEQ multiplex PCR. The sample holds 150,000 to 250,000 clones; over 60% are singletons and the top ten take around an eighth. This sample comprised PBMCs, obtained after 24 months of ibrutinib treatment. The receptors shown here come from a human donor with chronic lymphocytic leukemia.

The chain links TRBV5-6 to TRBJ1-2; TRBD1 might be the D (6 bases). The CDR3 loop spans 15 amino acids. The V end was cut by 4 bases, the J end by 4 bases, with 17 bases between. Germline V gene sequence: CDR1 SGHDT, CDR2 YYEEEE. CDR3 sequence: CASSRALQGVYGYTF. The CDR3 DNA reads as TGTGCCAGCAGCCGAGCACTACAGGGCGTCTATGGCTACACCTTC.

The chain employs TRBV5-1 and TRBJ2-3; 11 positions match TRBD2. This CDR3 comprises 18 residues. Trimming at V came to 0 bases and at J to 0 bases, leaving 6 bases not matched to a gene. Germline loops: CDR1 SGHRS, CDR2 YFSETQ. The CDR3 DNA is TGCGCCAGCAGCTTGGCCTTATGGACTAGCGGGAGCACAGATACGCAGTATTTT. It codes for CASSLALWTSGSTDTQYF.

This clone was seen more than once but under ten times. This chain links TRBV2 with TRBJ1-2; D not resolved. Germline V lookup: CDR1 SNHLY, CDR2 FYNNEI. The germline V and J ends were trimmed by 6 bases and 8 bases, with 19 bases remaining between them. The CDR3 totals 14 residues. The CDR3 loop is CASSDTPISVGYTF. CDR3 in DNA: TGTGCCAGCAGCGACACCCCTATCTCGGTAGGCTACACCTTC.

The rearrangement uses TRBV7-2 and TRBJ1-1; 11 nucleotides align to TRBD1. The CDR3 length is 14 residues. Trimming removed 6 bases from V and 3 bases from J; junction bases left unmatched: 3. The V gene's germline CDR1 is SGHTA and CDR2 FQGNSA. CDR3 residues: CASRGQGVDTEAFF. The CDR3 DNA reads TGTGCCAGCAGGGGACAGGGGGTAGACACTGAAGCTTTCTTT.

The table lists this clone with a count of one. This chain uses TRBV30 with TRBJ1-3; D ambiguous. The CDR3 sequence is 14 residues long. From germline, CDR1 is GTSNPN and CDR2 SVGIG (reference sequence). Trimming removed 0 bases from V and 4 bases from J, with 10 bases in between. As DNA, the CDR3 is TGTGCCTGGAGTGTACGGGGATTCGGAAACACCATATATTTT. Protein sequence: CAWSVRGFGNTIYF. Full variable domain (missing parts from reference TRBV30 and TRBJ1-3): SQTIHQWPATLVQPVGSPLSLECTVEGTSNPNLYWYRQAAGRGLQLLFYSVGIGQISSEVPQNLSASRPQDRQFILSSKKLLLSDSGFYLCAWSVRGFGNTIYFGEGSWLTVV.

This chain links TRBV9 with TRBJ2-2; tentatively, D is TRBD1 or TRBD2 (5 bases each). Germline-derived CDR1 and CDR2 are SGDLS and YYNGEE. V was pared by 0 bases and J by 6 bases, with 12 bases between. CDR3 length: 15 amino acids. The CDR3: CASSVGASRAGELFF. CDR3 DNA: TGTGCCAGCAGCGTAGGGGCTAGCAGGGCCGGGGAGCTGTTTTTT.

V is TRBV4-2 and J is TRBJ1-2; D ambiguous. From germline, CDR1 is LGHNA and CDR2 YNFKEQ. The CDR3 covers 16 residues. V dropped 0 bases and J dropped 0 bases, with 11 bases sitting between them. The CDR3 region has the DNA TGTGCCAGCAGCCAAGATCTTACAGATACTAACTATGGCTACACCTTC. Amino acid sequence: CASSQDLTDTNYGYTF.

The chain uses TRBV30 and TRBJ2-1; perhaps TRBD2 as D (5 bases). Germline assignment: CDR1 GTSNPN and CDR2 SVGIG (reference sequence). V gave up 3 bases and J gave up 4 bases, with 10 bases separating them. The CDR3 has 13 amino acids. Here the CDR3 reads CAWSGDSYNEQFF. The CDR3 bases are TGTGCCTGGAGCGGGGATAGTTACAATGAGCAGTTCTTC.

The J gene is TRBJ2-4, the V gene TRBV30; perhaps TRBD2 as D (5 bases). Per germline, CDR1 GTSNPN and CDR2 SVGIG (reference sequence). The length of the CDR3 is 12 residues. Trimming shortened V by 3 bases and J by 9 bases, and 12 bases separated the two germline ends. CDR3 DNA sequence: TGTGCCTGGAGGGGAGTCCCAGGCATTCAGTACTTC. Protein product: CAWRGVPGIQYF. Together with reference TRBV30 and TRBJ2-4, the CDR3 gives the full variable domain: SQTIHQWPATLVQPVGSPLSLECTVEGTSNPNLYWYRQAAGRGLQLLFYSVGIGQISSEVPQNLSASRPQDRQFILSSKKLLLSDSGFYLCAWRGVPGIQYFGAGTRLSVL.

This clone was recorded only once. The rearrangement uses TRBV19 and TRBJ1-1; 7 positions agree with TRBD1. Germline CDR1 reads LNHDA; CDR2 reads SQIVND (reference sequence). This CDR3 is built from 15 residues. V trimming: 2 bases; J trimming: 5 bases; junction bases outside the gene matches: 8. CDR3 loop: CASSIWTGFRTEAFF. CDR3 nucleotides: TGTGCCAGTAGTATATGGACAGGATTCAGAACTGAAGCTTTCTTT.

The gene calls are TRBV11-2 and TRBJ2-5; 7 positions agree with TRBD1. CDR3 length equals 18 residues. The germline V gene has CDR1 SGHAT and CDR2 FQNNGV. With 6 bases clipped from V and 2 bases from J, the junction kept 18 bases outside the gene matches. DNA for the CDR3: TGTGCCAGCAGTCCATTTCTAGGGAACAGGGGACAGCAAGAGACCCAGTACTTC. Translation: CASSPFLGNRGQQETQYF.

J is TRBJ1-2 and V is TRBV28; a possible D gene is TRBD1 (5 bases). The length of the CDR3 is 16 residues. Trimming removed 2 bases from V and 7 bases from J, with 20 bases in between. Germline V lookup: CDR1 MDHEN, CDR2 SYDVKM. CDR3 amino acids: CASSLPHLAQGGGYTF. The CDR3 nucleotides read TGTGCCAGCAGTTTACCCCACCTCGCCCAGGGCGGTGGCTACACCTTC.

The V gene is TRBV27, the J gene TRBJ2-1; D uncertain. This CDR3 is 14 amino acids long. From germline, CDR1 is MNHEY and CDR2 SMNVEV (reference sequence). Trimming removed 0 bases at V and 4 bases at J, with 7 bases between. The CDR3 loop reads CASSLSPLYNEQFF. Written as DNA, the CDR3 is TGTGCCAGCAGTTTATCGCCCCTATACAATGAGCAGTTCTTC.

This clone was observed a few times. This rearrangement joins TRBV4-3 to TRBJ1-6, with D maybe TRBD1 (6 bases). This CDR3 has 14 residues. CDR1 and CDR2 (germline): LGHNA, YSLEER. V was trimmed by 1 base and J by 11 bases, leaving 12 bases between them. In nucleotides, the CDR3 is TGCGCCAGCAGCCAAGTTTCAGGGGTGACACCCCTCCACTTT. It is translated as CASSQVSGVTPLHF.

V and J are TRBV28 and TRBJ2-7, with 11 nucleotides matching TRBD2. J lost 4 bases, V lost 3 bases, and 17 bases had no gene match. Germline CDR1 reads MDHEN; CDR2 reads SYDVKM. The CDR3 extends over 19 amino acids. Here the CDR3 reads CASSFSALAGGPVVYEQYF. The CDR3 DNA sequence: TGTGCCAGCAGTTTTTCGGCTTTAGCGGGAGGGCCTGTCGTTTACGAGCAGTACTTC.

The chain uses TRBV5-4 and TRBJ1-2; 7 positions match TRBD1. V was clipped by 1 base and J by 6 bases; unmatched bases: 6. CDR1 SGHNT and CDR2 YYREEE come from the germline V gene (reference sequence). The CDR3 totals 14 residues. The CDR3 bases are TGTGCCAGCAGCTTGATCGACAGGGATAATGGCTACACCTTC. As protein: CASSLIDRDNGYTF.

The chain has TRBV29-1 and TRBJ2-5; TRBD2 is a possible D gene (6 bases). V was shortened by 5 bases and J by 5 bases, with 15 bases between the two germline ends. The CDR3 has 13 amino acids. The germline CDR1 and CDR2 sequences are SQVTM and ANQGSEA. Here the CDR3 reads CSVLGTSRETQYF. The CDR3 bases are TGCAGCGTTTTAGGCACTAGCCGGGAGACCCAGTACTTC.

V is TRBV5-1 and J is TRBJ1-5; D is perhaps TRBD1 (5 bases). Trimming left V 2 bases short and J 6 bases short, with 9 bases between. The germline CDR1 and CDR2 sequences are SGHRS and YFSETQ. The CDR3 runs to 13 residues. CDR3 region: CASSFRGSQPQHF. DNA for the CDR3: TGCGCCAGCAGCTTTCGGGGGAGTCAGCCCCAGCATTTT.

V usage is TRBV28 and J usage is TRBJ2-7; D unresolved. The CDR3 has 14 residues. The germline V gene has CDR1 MDHEN and CDR2 SYDVKM. V dropped 8 bases and J dropped 5 bases, with 19 bases sitting between them. The CDR3 region is CASLTSVNRDEQYF. CDR3 DNA sequence: TGTGCCAGCTTGACGAGCGTGAATAGGGACGAGCAGTACTTC.

The rearrangement links TRBV2 to TRBJ1-1; D perhaps matches TRBD1 (5 bases). Between the trimmed V and J ends, which lost 3 bases and 1 base, there was a span of 9 bases. The CDR3 runs to 14 residues. CDR1 SNHLY and CDR2 FYNNEI come from the germline V gene. In DNA, the CDR3 is TGTGCCAGCAGTGACGCAGGGCGGAACACTGAAGCTTTCTTT. Encoded protein: CASSDAGRNTEAFF.

The chain couples TRBV6-6 to TRBJ2-3; D unresolved. This CDR3 comprises 13 residues. The germline V gene has CDR1 MNHNY and CDR2 SVGAGI (reference sequence). With 6 bases removed from V and 2 bases from J, the gap between germline ends came to 9 bases. CDR3 nucleotides: TGTGCCAGCAGCTTAATTACCACAGATACGCAGTATTTT. Translated: CASSLITTDTQYF.

V and J are TRBV30 and TRBJ2-1, with 8 bases identical to TRBD1. Per the germline V gene, CDR1 is GTSNPN and CDR2 is SVGIG (reference sequence). V gave up 5 bases and J gave up 2 bases; unmatched junction bases: 2. The CDR3 loop spans 13 amino acids. CDR3 bases: TGTGCCTGGGGACAGGGTCCCTACAATGAGCAGTTCTTC. Its protein is CAWGQGPYNEQFF. The entire variable domain, with the rest obtained from reference TRBV30 and TRBJ2-1, is as follows: SQTIHQWPATLVQPVGSPLSLECTVEGTSNPNLYWYRQAAGRGLQLLFYSVGIGQISSEVPQNLSASRPQDRQFILSSKKLLLSDSGFYLCAWGQGPYNEQFFGPGTRLTVL.

In this sample, this clone turned up a few times. V usage is TRBV19 and J usage is TRBJ2-2; a weak D match, TRBD2 (5 bases). V lost 6 bases and J 7 bases, leaving 12 bases between the germline ends. The CDR3 has 13 residues. Germline values: CDR1 LNHDA, CDR2 SQIVND (reference sequence). The CDR3 DNA sequence: TGTGCCAGTAGCGGGGTATTAATCGGGGAGCTGTTTTTT. Its protein is CASSGVLIGELFF.

Here the CDR3 DNA reads TGCAGCGTTGGACTGACCGGAGATAACACCGGGGAGCTGTTTTTT. Encoded protein: CSVGLTGDNTGELFF. The chain links TRBV29-1 to TRBJ2-2; D gene uncertain. V was cut by 4 bases and J by 2 bases, with 14 bases left in between. The CDR3 length is 15 residues. The germline CDR1 and CDR2 sequences are SQVTM and ANQGSEA.

The chain joins TRBV5-4 to TRBJ2-3; 10 nucleotides agree with TRBD2. CDR1 is SGHNT, CDR2 YYREEE, per germline (reference sequence). The CDR3 contains 16 residues. Trimming at V came to 6 bases and at J to 5 bases, leaving 12 bases not matched to a gene. Written as DNA, the CDR3 is TGTGCCAGCACCTTCGGGCTAGCGGGAGTTGAAGATACGCAGTATTTT. It codes for CASTFGLAGVEDTQYF. The full variable domain, its missing parts supplied by reference TRBV5-4 and TRBJ2-3, is ETGVTQSPTHLIKTRGQQVTLRCSSQSGHNTVSWYQQALGQGPQFIFQYYREEENGRGNFPPRFSGLQFPNYSSELNVNALELDDSALYLCASTFGLAGVEDTQYFGPGTRLTVL.

This clone was picked up a small number of times. The chain has TRBV4-1 and TRBJ2-7; TRBD2 agrees at 7 bases. Germline V gene sequence: CDR1 MGHRA, CDR2 YSYEKL. Unmatched junction bases numbered 5, after V lost 3 bases and J lost 6 bases. The CDR3 totals 13 residues. In nucleotides, the CDR3 is TGCGCCAGCAGCCAGTCAGGGAGGGGCGAGCAGTACTTC. Its protein is CASSQSGRGEQYF.

The J gene is TRBJ2-7, the V gene TRBV5-4, with 8 positions matching TRBD1. This CDR3 has 15 residues. The germline CDR1 and CDR2 sequences are SGHNT and YYREEE (reference sequence). Unmatched junction bases numbered 7, after V lost 3 bases and J lost 2 bases. The CDR3 DNA is TGTGCCAGCAGCTCCGACAGGGACAGGACCTACGAGCAGTACTTC. As protein: CASSSDRDRTYEQYF.

The chain uses TRBV7-9 and TRBJ2-3; D perhaps matches TRBD1 (6 bases). Trimming pared 7 bases from V and 5 bases from J, leaving 10 bases between. This CDR3 is built from 12 residues. CDR1 SEHNR and CDR2 FQNEAQ come from the germline V gene (reference sequence). The CDR3 sequence: CASNSQGDTQYF. The CDR3 bases are TGTGCCAGCAATTCACAGGGAGATACGCAGTATTTT.

This clone was counted a single time. The CDR3 nucleotides read TGCGCCAGCAGTCAAAGGACTAGCGGGAGCTACGAGCAGTACTTC. Amino acid sequence: CASSQRTSGSYEQYF. The chain is built from TRBV23-1 and TRBJ2-7, with 13 bases matching TRBD2. TRBV23-1 is annotated as an ORF whose role is uncertain. The V segment lost 2 bases and the J segment 3 bases; nucleotides outside the gene matches: 1. The CDR3 spans 15 residues.

This clone was counted a single time. The chain uses TRBV6-5 and TRBJ1-1, with 7 bases identical to TRBD1. Germline V gene data show CDR1 as MNHEY and CDR2 as SVGAGI. Losses at the gene ends were 6 bases for V and 10 bases for J; bases not matched to a gene: 5. The CDR3 consists of 11 residues. DNA of the CDR3: TGTGCCAGCAGGCGACAGGGACGAGCTTTCTTT. This codes for CASRRQGRAFF.

The chain combines TRBV5-1 with TRBJ2-2, with a tentative D call TRBD1 (5 bases). With 4 bases removed from V and 2 bases from J, the gap between germline ends came to 9 bases. The CDR3 is 14 residues long. In germline, CDR1 is SGHRS, CDR2 YFSETQ. CDR3 sequence reads: CASSETGNTGELFF. CDR3 in DNA: TGCGCCAGCAGCGAAACAGGAAACACCGGGGAGCTGTTTTTT.

This clone was found a few times. The chain combines TRBV28 with TRBJ1-5; no definite D call. Germline values: CDR1 MDHEN, CDR2 SYDVKM. V lost 8 bases and J 5 bases, leaving 10 bases between the germline ends. The CDR3 is made up of 12 amino acids. CDR3 residues: CASSFLDQPQHF. DNA for the CDR3: TGTGCCAGCTCGTTTCTAGATCAGCCCCAGCATTTT.